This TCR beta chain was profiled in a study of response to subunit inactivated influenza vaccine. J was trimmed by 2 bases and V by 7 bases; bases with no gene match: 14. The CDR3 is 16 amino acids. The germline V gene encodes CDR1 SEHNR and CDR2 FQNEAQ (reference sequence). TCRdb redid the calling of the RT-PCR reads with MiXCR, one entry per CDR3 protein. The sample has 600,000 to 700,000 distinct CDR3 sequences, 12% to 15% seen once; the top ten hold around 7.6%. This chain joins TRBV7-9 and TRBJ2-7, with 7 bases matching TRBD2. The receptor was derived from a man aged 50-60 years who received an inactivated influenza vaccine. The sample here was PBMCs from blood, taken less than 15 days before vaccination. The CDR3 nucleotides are TGTGCCAGCACCCCCTTCCGGGACTACCCTACCTACGAGCAGTACTTC. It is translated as CASTPFRDYPTYEQYF.